This T cell receptor (beta chain) originates from a study of CD8 T cells in Susac syndrome. An amount of RNA that ranged from roughly 0.5 to 1 ug was reverse transcribed with random hexamers. The amplification used immunoSEQ multiplex PCR on TCR beta CDR3; it spanned 54 Vbeta and 13 Jbeta. TCRdb analysed the immunoSEQ multiplex PCR reads with MiXCR anew, one entry per CDR3 protein. This sample has tens of thousands of distinct CDR3 sequences, with approximately 93% found just once. Germline V gene lookup returns CDR1 LNHNV and CDR2 YYDKDF (reference sequence). The CDR3 covers 14 residues. Trimming left V 4 bases short and J 0 bases short, with 8 bases between.

This chain joins TRBV15 and TRBJ2-3; D may be TRBD2 (5 bases). Sequencing was done on a sample of CD4+ T cells from PBMCs. The clonotype originates from a human donor with Susac syndrome. The CDR3 bases are TGTGCCACCAGCATCGGGGATAGCACAGATACGCAGTATTTT. It translates to CATSIGDSTDTQYF.